The next 27 T cell receptor beta chains were all read from a single sample in a study of CD8+ T cells in alopecia areata. Markers including CD4, CD8alpha, NKG2D and NKG2ACE guided sorting of pooled cutaneous lymph node cells. Investigators isolated RNA and reverse transcribed it into cDNA to act as the sequencing template. Here immunoSEQ multiplex PCR was the method, and the copy in TCRdb shows in-frame clones only, minus some. The data list approximately 280,000 clones, none observed once; 1.2% falls to the top ten. Sequencing was carried out using CD4+ T cells sorted from a lymph node. The receptors stem from a C3H/HeJ mouse with alopecia areata. MHC haplotype: H2-k.

Points on this clone: Gene names refer to mouse genes. The DNA ends 4 residues before the CDR3 does, and the rest of the CDR3 is filled in from the germline J gene. V and J are TRBV19 and TRBJ2-4; 8 bases line up with TRBD2. This CDR3 is 16 amino acids long. The germline V gene encodes CDR1 FNHDT and CDR2 SITEND (reference sequence). Trimming took 1 base from V and 0 from J; bases not matched to a gene: 4. The DNA read from the CDR3 is TGTGCCAGCAGTATATCACTGGGGGCTAGTCAAAAC. Its translation: CASSISLGASQN. In full, the CDR3 reads CASSISLGASQNTLYF. Using reference TRBV19 and TRBJ2-4 for the parts outside the CDR3, the full variable domain is GGIITQTPKFLIGQEGQKLTLKCQQNFNHDTMYWYRQDSGKGLRLIYYSITENDLQKGDLSEGYDASREKKSSFSLTVTSAQKNEMAVFLCASSISLGASQNTLYFGAGTRLSVL.

A word on this clone: All gene names here are mouse names. The read ends 4 residues before the CDR3 terminus; that terminus is restored from the germline J gene. This chain connects TRBV13-2 to TRBJ2-2, with 8 bases aligning to TRBD2. Germline V gene sequence: CDR1 NNHNN, CDR2 SYGAGS (reference sequence). The CDR3 is 16 residues long. V dropped 3 bases and J dropped 2; count of bases not matched to a gene: 6. CDR3 sequence reads: CASGARGGRNTGQLYF. The part of the CDR3 DNA that was read is TGTGCCAGCGGTGCCCGGGGGGGCCGGAACACCGGG.

Regarding this clone: Germline and genes here are mouse. The read falls 4 residues short of the CDR3 end, and the missing part is taken from the germline J gene. The same CDR3 arises from other DNA sequences in this sample as well. This sequence joins TRBV1 and TRBJ2-7, with a tentative D call TRBD1 (5 bases). The V gene's germline CDR1 is NSQYPW and CDR2 LRSPGD (reference sequence). The CDR3 sequence is 12 residues long. CDR3 DNA (partial): TGCACCTGCAGTGCGAGGGGATAT. Translation: CTCSARGY. The whole CDR3 is CTCSARGYEQYF. The whole variable domain, remainder taken from reference TRBV1 and TRBJ2-7, is VTLLEQNPRWRLVPRGQAVNLRCILKNSQYPWMSWYQQDLQKQLQWLFTLRSPGDKEVKSLPGADYLATRVTDTELRLQVANMSQGRTLYCTCSARGYEQYFGPGTRLTVL.

This clone has just a few counts. Here the gene names and germline are mouse. The sequenced fragment ends 4 residues before the CDR3 boundary, so the rest is inferred from the germline J gene. Additional DNA sequences in this sample encode the identical CDR3. The chain couples TRBV1 to TRBJ2-1; maybe TRBD1 (5 bases). V lost 4 bases, J lost 4 bases, and 5 bases lay in between. This CDR3 has 12 residues. CDR1 and CDR2 (germline): NSQYPW, LRSPGD (reference sequence). The part of the CDR3 DNA that was read is TGCACCTGCAGTGACAGGTATGCT. This translates into CTCSDRYA. The entire CDR3 sequence reads CTCSDRYAEQFF.

Comment on this clone: Gene names denote mouse genes. The read halts 4 residues ahead of the CDR3 end, with the missing end drawn from the germline J gene. The chain couples TRBV17 to TRBJ2-4; D is unresolved. Deletions cut 2 bases from V and 0 bases from J, with 9 bases between. Germline assignment: CDR1 MNHDT and CDR2 YYDKIL. This CDR3 comprises 15 residues. CDR3 DNA (partial): TGTGCTAGCAGTAGACACAGAACTAGTCAAAAC. Translation: CASSRHRTSQN. The whole CDR3 protein reads CASSRHRTSQNTLYF.

This clone was observed a few times. Gene labels here are mouse ones. Read coverage stops 4 residues before the CDR3 terminus; the germline J gene supplies the remainder. The same CDR3 arises from other DNA sequences in this sample as well. The chain recombines TRBV13-1 with TRBJ2-4; 7 bases fit TRBD2. Germline V gene lookup returns CDR1 NSHNY and CDR2 SYGAGN. There are 13 residues in the CDR3. The CDR3 loop reads CASSDGGGNTLYF. The DNA read from the CDR3 is TGTGCCAGCAGTGACGGGGGGGGAAAC.

About this clone itself: Genes and germline are mouse. Sequencing ends 4 residues short of the CDR3 end; the germline J gene provides the rest. The rearrangement uses TRBV19 and TRBJ1-2; D gene unclear. The CDR3 is made up of 13 amino acids. Germline V gene data show CDR1 as FNHDT and CDR2 as SITEND (reference sequence). CDR3 DNA (partial): TGTGCCAGCAGTATAGCTCTGGGCCCC. It specifies CASSIALGP. Given in full, the CDR3 is CASSIALGPDYTF.

This clone was seen only a few times. Gene names denote mouse genes. The CDR3 end is not reached by the read, which stops 4 residues before it; the germline J gene fills it in. V and J are TRBV13-1 and TRBJ2-4; 12 bases map to TRBD2. The CDR3 covers 14 residues. Germline V gene sequence: CDR1 NSHNY, CDR2 SYGAGN. The DNA read from the CDR3 is TGTGCCAGCAGTGAGACTGGGGGGGCAAAC. The encoded protein is CASSETGGAN. The whole CDR3 is CASSETGGANTLYF.

This clone was observed a handful of times. Gene names denote mouse genes. The missing CDR3 end, 4 residues past where the read stops, is filled in from the germline J gene. The chain joins TRBV13-1 to TRBJ2-5; 10 nucleotides agree with TRBD1. This CDR3 has 16 amino acids. The germline V gene has CDR1 NSHNY and CDR2 SYGAGN. CDR3 loop: CASSQPPGTGEDTQYF. CDR3 DNA (partial): TGTGCCAGCAGCCAACCCCCCGGGACAGGGGAAGAC.

In its sample, this clone was seen a few times. Gene names are the mouse ones. The CDR3 end is not reached by the read, which stops 4 residues before it; the germline J gene fills it in. The chain carries TRBV19 and TRBJ2-7; TRBD2 matches 12 bases. Germline V CDR1 and CDR2: FNHDT, SITEND (reference sequence). The CDR3 is made up of 15 amino acids. V lost 5 bases to trimming and J lost 0 bases; unmatched junction nucleotides: 3. Incomplete CDR3 DNA: TGTGCCAGCAGAGACTGGGGGGGCGCCTCCTAT. Protein sequence: CASRDWGGASY. The entire CDR3 is CASRDWGGASYEQYF. Drawing the rest from reference TRBV19 and TRBJ2-7, the complete variable domain is GGIITQTPKFLIGQEGQKLTLKCQQNFNHDTMYWYRQDSGKGLRLIYYSITENDLQKGDLSEGYDASREKKSSFSLTVTSAQKNEMAVFLCASRDWGGASYEQYFGPGTRLTVL.

Concerning this clone: Gene names refer to mouse genes. The sequence runs out 4 residues before the end of the CDR3; the remainder is reconstructed from the germline J gene. The chain has TRBV19 and TRBJ1-1; no firm D call. The ends were cut back, 2 bases at V and 0 bases at J, with 5 bases in the middle. Germline-derived CDR1 and CDR2 are FNHDT and SITEND (reference sequence). The CDR3 sequence is 13 residues long. CDR3 region: CASSMGSNTEVFF. CDR3 DNA (partial): TGTGCCAGCAGTATGGGGTCAAACACA. Together with reference TRBV19 and TRBJ1-1, the CDR3 gives the full variable domain: GGIITQTPKFLIGQEGQKLTLKCQQNFNHDTMYWYRQDSGKGLRLIYYSITENDLQKGDLSEGYDASREKKSSFSLTVTSAQKNEMAVFLCASSMGSNTEVFFGKGTRLTVV.

This clone was observed a handful of times. The gene names given are mouse names. Read data end 4 residues before the CDR3 end; the end is taken from the germline J gene. The sample has other DNA sequences that encode this CDR3 too. The gene calls are TRBV19 and TRBJ2-7; the match to TRBD2 covers 9 bases. V lost 4 bases and J lost 1; bases outside the gene matches: 6. CDR3 length equals 15 residues. Germline assignment: CDR1 FNHDT and CDR2 SITEND (reference sequence). The sequenced CDR3 bases are TGTGCCAGCAGTTCCCCGGGACTGGGATCCTAT. This codes for CASSSPGLGSY. The whole CDR3 reads CASSSPGLGSYEQYF.

Comments on this clone: Genes and germline come from the mouse. The read falls 4 residues short of the CDR3 end, and the missing part is taken from the germline J gene. The V call is TRBV13-3, the J call TRBJ2-1; possible D gene TRBD1, 5 bases. Trimming left V 0 bases short and J 6 bases short, with 13 bases between. The CDR3 extends over 15 amino acids. CDR1 NNHDY and CDR2 SYVADS come from the germline V gene. The CDR3 loop reads CASSDGGRRGAEQFF. Incomplete CDR3 DNA: TGTGCCAGCAGTGATGGAGGGAGAAGGGGTGCT.

A few counts support this clone. Germline and genes: mouse. The CDR3 end falls 4 residues outside the read, so it is completed with the germline J gene. Other nucleotide sequences from this sample produce the same CDR3. V usage is TRBV1 and J usage is TRBJ1-1; TRBD1 agrees at 7 bases. V trimming: 3 bases; J trimming: 1 base; junction bases outside the gene matches: 5. The germline V gene has CDR1 NSQYPW and CDR2 LRSPGD (reference sequence). This CDR3 spans 15 amino acids. Partial CDR3 DNA: TGCACCTGCAGTGCGGACCACAGGGGGAACACA. As protein: CTCSADHRGNT. The whole CDR3 sequence reads CTCSADHRGNTEVFF. The full variable domain, completed using reference TRBV1 and TRBJ1-1, is VTLLEQNPRWRLVPRGQAVNLRCILKNSQYPWMSWYQQDLQKQLQWLFTLRSPGDKEVKSLPGADYLATRVTDTELRLQVANMSQGRTLYCTCSADHRGNTEVFFGKGTRLTVV.

Of note for this clone: Here the gene names and germline are mouse. The CDR3 goes on 4 residues after the read ends, and that part is filled in from the germline J gene. The genes are TRBV19 and TRBJ2-1; TRBD2 aligns across 11 bases. With V trimmed by 3 bases and J by 0 bases, 2 bases remained unmatched. Germline-derived CDR1 and CDR2 are FNHDT and SITEND (reference sequence). The CDR3 runs 16 residues. The sequenced part of the CDR3 DNA is TGTGCCAGCAGTAGGACTGGGGGGCTTAACTATGCT. It yields the protein CASSRTGGLNYA. In full, the CDR3 is CASSRTGGLNYAEQFF.

In regard to this clone: These gene names are mouse names. Read data end 4 residues before the CDR3 end; the end is taken from the germline J gene. V is TRBV1 and J is TRBJ1-1, with D maybe TRBD1 (6 bases). The CDR3 extends over 15 amino acids. Germline-derived CDR1 and CDR2 are NSQYPW and LRSPGD (reference sequence). V was trimmed by 0 bases and J by 1 base, leaving 9 bases between them. Incomplete CDR3 DNA: TGCACCTGCAGTGCAGATACACAGGGGAACACA. It codes for CTCSADTQGNT. The whole CDR3 sequence is CTCSADTQGNTEVFF.

This clone was detected a few times. Gene names are the mouse ones. The CDR3 end lies 4 residues beyond the end of the read and is filled in from the germline J gene. The sample holds other DNA sequences that translate to the same CDR3. The chain links TRBV13-1 to TRBJ2-3; TRBD2 agrees at 9 bases. This CDR3 has 13 residues. Looked up from germline, CDR1 is NSHNY and CDR2 is SYGAGN. The J segment lost 3 bases and the V segment lost 4 bases, leaving 0 bases of the junction unmatched. Incomplete CDR3 DNA: TGTGCCAGCAGTCTGGGGGGGGCAGAA. Translation: CASSLGGAE. The entire CDR3 reads CASSLGGAETLYF.

This clone was seen only a few times. Any gene name here is a mouse gene name. The CDR3 end is not reached by the read, which stops 4 residues before it; the germline J gene fills it in. The chain is built from TRBV1 and TRBJ2-2, with D maybe TRBD1 (5 bases). The CDR3 extends over 16 amino acids. Between the trimmed V and J ends, which lost 0 bases and 4 bases, there was a span of 12 bases. Per the germline V gene, CDR1 is NSQYPW and CDR2 is LRSPGD (reference sequence). Incomplete CDR3 DNA: TGCACCTGCAGTGCAGATAGGGGTGGCGGCACCGGG. Translated: CTCSADRGGGTG. The full CDR3 reads CTCSADRGGGTGQLYF. Based on the CDR3 plus reference TRBV1 and TRBJ2-2, the full variable domain is VTLLEQNPRWRLVPRGQAVNLRCILKNSQYPWMSWYQQDLQKQLQWLFTLRSPGDKEVKSLPGADYLATRVTDTELRLQVANMSQGRTLYCTCSADRGGGTGQLYFGEGSKLTVL.

With regard to this clone: Gene names refer to mouse genes. The read stops 4 residues short of the end of the CDR3; the missing end is completed from the germline J gene. The chain couples TRBV13-1 to TRBJ2-7; TRBD1 is a possible D gene (5 bases). The CDR3 covers 14 residues. Germline V gene data show CDR1 as NSHNY and CDR2 as SYGAGN. Trimming shortened V by 4 bases and J by 0 bases, and 11 bases separated the two germline ends. The part of the CDR3 DNA that was read is TGTGCCAGCAGTTATAGGAGGGGCTCCTAT. Translated, it gives CASSYRRGSY. The full CDR3 reads CASSYRRGSYEQYF.

This clone was seen only a few times. The genes and germline here are from mouse. The CDR3 end lies 4 residues beyond the end of the read and is filled in from the germline J gene. The same CDR3 can be traced to other DNA sequences in this sample. J is TRBJ2-1 and V is TRBV13-2; 9 positions match TRBD2. Germline V gene lookup returns CDR1 NNHNN and CDR2 SYGAGS (reference sequence). The CDR3 is 14 amino acids. The covered CDR3 bases are TGTGCCAGCGGTGATGCGGGGACTGGGGCT. It yields the protein CASGDAGTGA. The complete CDR3 protein is CASGDAGTGAEQFF.

Regarding this clone: Mouse gene names and germline throughout. The CDR3 goes on 4 residues after the read ends, and that part is filled in from the germline J gene. This rearrangement joins TRBV13-1 to TRBJ2-5; 9 nucleotides match TRBD1. CDR3 length: 15 amino acids. CDR1 and CDR2 from the germline V gene are NSHNY and SYGAGN. The covered CDR3 bases are TGTGCCAGCAGTGATGCCCGGACAGGGGAAGAC. It is translated as CASSDARTGED. The entire CDR3 protein reads CASSDARTGEDTQYF.

Concerning this clone itself: The gene names given are mouse names. CDR3 DNA, as far as it was read: TGTGCCAGCAGTGATGCATGGGGAGCCTCC. This gives the protein CASSDAWGAS. The full CDR3 reads CASSDAWGASDYTF. This chain uses TRBV13-1 with TRBJ1-2; D gene ambiguous. Read coverage stops 4 residues before the CDR3 terminus; the germline J gene supplies the remainder. Per the germline V gene, CDR1 is NSHNY and CDR2 is SYGAGN. This CDR3 is 14 amino acids long. V was cut by 0 bases and J by 4 bases, with 10 bases left in between.

With regard to this clone: Genes and germline come from the mouse. The read halts 4 residues ahead of the CDR3 end, with the missing end drawn from the germline J gene. This sequence joins TRBV14 and TRBJ2-1, with D possibly TRBD2 on 7 matching bases. The CDR3 is 15 residues long. CDR1 is SGHDT and CDR2 is FRDEAV in the germline V gene. The ends were cut back, 1 base at V and 3 bases at J, with 11 bases in the middle. The DNA read from the CDR3 is TGTGCCAGCAGTTTCGAGGGGGGGTTCTATGCT. This gives the protein CASSFEGGFYA. The complete CDR3 reads CASSFEGGFYAEQFF.

Concerning this clone itself: Genes here carry mouse names. The CDR3 is cut off 4 residues early in the read; its end comes from the germline J gene. Other DNA sequences in this specimen translate into the identical CDR3. The genes are TRBV19 and TRBJ2-5; a weak D match, TRBD2 (6 bases). The CDR3 has 12 amino acids. CDR1 is FNHDT, CDR2 SITEND, per germline (reference sequence). CDR3 protein: CASSSGGDTQYF. The part of the CDR3 DNA that was read is TGTGCCAGCAGCTCGGGGGGTGAC.

As to this clone: All gene names here are mouse names. The sequenced fragment ends 4 residues before the CDR3 boundary, so the rest is inferred from the germline J gene. Other DNA variants within this sample encode the same CDR3. This chain connects TRBV13-1 to TRBJ2-7, with 8 bases matching TRBD1. This CDR3 spans 16 amino acids. V was clipped by 2 bases and J by 0 bases; unmatched bases: 7. Germline values: CDR1 NSHNY, CDR2 SYGAGN. The CDR3 loop reads CASSDPRTGSSYEQYF. The CDR3 DNA, read in part, is TGTGCCAGCAGTGACCCCAGGACAGGGAGCTCCTAT.

This clone was found a few times. Gene names and germline match the mouse. Read data end 4 residues before the CDR3 end; the end is taken from the germline J gene. V and J are TRBV13-1 and TRBJ2-3, with 9 bases lining up with TRBD2. This CDR3 spans 16 amino acids. CDR1 is NSHNY and CDR2 is SYGAGN in the germline V gene. V dropped 2 bases and J dropped 0; count of bases not matched to a gene: 4. Partial CDR3 DNA: TGTGCCAGCAGTGAAGGGACTGGGACTAGTGCAGAA. Amino acids: CASSEGTGTSAE. The whole CDR3 region reads CASSEGTGTSAETLYF.

This clone was counted only a few times. Mouse names are used for the genes. The read stops 4 residues short of the end of the CDR3; the missing end is completed from the germline J gene. V usage is TRBV13-3 and J usage is TRBJ2-1, with 12 bases matching TRBD2. With 5 bases clipped from V and 5 bases from J, the junction kept 5 bases outside the gene matches. This CDR3 has 15 amino acids. Germline assignment: CDR1 NNHDY and CDR2 SYVADS. The DNA read from the CDR3 is TGTGCCAGCAGGCACCGGGACTGGGGGGATGCT. Its translation: CASRHRDWGDA. In full, the CDR3 is CASRHRDWGDAEQFF.